The 30 T cell receptor beta chains listed next were all sequenced from one sample in a study of T cells after yellow fever vaccination. MiXCR, applied by TCRdb to the 5' RACE reads, yields one record per CDR3 protein. The sample shows about 580,000 distinct CDR3 sequences, roughly a sixth of them seen only once. The material sequenced was PBMCs, taken 5 to 6 days after the first yellow fever vaccination. These receptors were taken from a man younger than 35 who received the YFV17D yellow fever vaccine.

The chain carries TRBV24-1 and TRBJ1-4; D might be TRBD1 (5 bases). The CDR3 totals 12 residues. Germline V CDR1 and CDR2: KGHDR, SFDVKD. Trimming shortened V by 6 bases and J by 5 bases, and 6 bases separated the two germline ends. This CDR3 is CATSRGNEKLFF. For the CDR3, the DNA is TGTGCCACCAGTAGGGGAAATGAAAAACTGTTTTTT.

Many counts were recorded for this clonotype. This sequence joins TRBV7-9 and TRBJ1-6; the D gene is possibly TRBD1 (6 bases). The CDR3 is 13 amino acids. Germline loops: CDR1 SEHNR, CDR2 FQNEAQ (reference sequence). The V end was cut by 5 bases, the J end by 5 bases, with 7 bases between. CDR3 DNA: TGTGCCAGCAGCCGGGACAATAATTCACCCCTCCACTTT. Translation: CASSRDNNSPLHF.

This clonotype was observed a handful of times. CDR3 amino acids: CASSATPSPYEQYF. CDR3 DNA: TGTGCCAGCTCGGCGACCCCGTCGCCCTACGAGCAGTACTTC. The chain is built from TRBV27 and TRBJ2-7; D ambiguous. The V end lost 8 bases, the J end lost 2 bases, and 16 bases lay between the germline ends. The germline CDR1 and CDR2 sequences are MNHEY and SMNVEV (reference sequence). The CDR3 consists of 14 residues.

This clonotype was seen more than once but under ten times. The CDR3 DNA is TGTGCCAGCAGCATTAGCGGGGGGGCTTACACAGATACGCAGTATTTT. Its protein is CASSISGGAYTDTQYF. The chain couples TRBV9 to TRBJ2-3; 11 bases are shared with TRBD2. Per the germline V gene, CDR1 is SGDLS and CDR2 is YYNGEE. V lost 4 bases to trimming and J lost 2 bases; unmatched junction nucleotides: 6. CDR3 length equals 16 residues.

This clonotype was seen only a few times. This sequence joins TRBV7-2 and TRBJ2-1; D is possibly TRBD2 (6 bases). The germline V and J ends were trimmed by 6 bases and 2 bases, with 8 bases remaining between them. Germline V gene data show CDR1 as SGHTA and CDR2 as FQGNSA. The CDR3 runs to 13 residues. In DNA form, the CDR3 reads TGTGCCAGCAGGGAGGGGACCTACAATGAGCAGTTCTTC. This translates into CASREGTYNEQFF.

V usage is TRBV25-1 and J usage is TRBJ1-2; 8 bases align to TRBD1. This CDR3 contains 15 residues. CDR1 and CDR2 (germline): MGHDK, SYGVNS. Trimming at V came to 4 bases and at J to 6 bases, leaving 10 bases not matched to a gene. DNA for the CDR3: TGTGCCAGCAGTGGAAATTTTGACAGGGGTAATGGCTACACCTTC. Translated: CASSGNFDRGNGYTF.

The chain combines TRBV5-1 with TRBJ1-1, with no clear D. The CDR3 contains 14 residues. With 4 bases removed from V and 6 bases from J, the gap between germline ends came to 16 bases. Germline-derived CDR1 and CDR2 are SGHRS and YFSETQ. For the CDR3, the DNA is TGCGCCAGCAGCCAGGCGTCATTTGGGGCTGAAGCTTTCTTT. Amino acids: CASSQASFGAEAFF.

A note on this clonotype: One end of the junction fails to match germline, which may point to a read error. This chain uses TRBV2 with TRBJ2-2, with 7 bases identical to TRBD2. This CDR3 is 15 amino acids long. Germline CDR1 and CDR2: SNHLY and FYNNEI. DNA of the CDR3: TGTGCCAGCACCTCTAGGAGCGGGAACACCGGGGAGCTGATTTTT. Its translation: CASTSRSGNTGELIF. The entire variable domain, with the rest obtained from reference TRBV2 and TRBJ2-2, is as follows: EPEVTQTPSHQVTQMGQEVILRCVPISNHLYFYWYRQILGQKVEFLVSFYNNEISEKSEIFDDQFSVERPDGSNFTLKIRSTKLEDSAMYFCASTSRSGNTGELIFGEGSRLTVL.

Remarks on this clonotype: The junction does not match germline at one end; this may be a read error. The chain employs TRBV7-7 and TRBJ2-1, with 7 bases that match TRBD2. Germline V CDR1 and CDR2: SSHAT, FNYEAQ (reference sequence). CDR3 length: 18 amino acids. DNA for the CDR3: TGTGCTAGCAGCCCCCGATTTATCGGGGGGACTACCTACAATGAGCAGTTCTTC. This sequence encodes CASSPRFIGGTTYNEQFF.

This sequence joins TRBV7-8 and TRBJ2-3; maybe TRBD2 (6 bases). Germline CDR1 SGHVS, CDR2 FQNEAQ. CDR3 length equals 19 residues. V lost 4 bases and J lost 0, with 23 bases in between. CDR3 in DNA: TGTGCCAGCAGCTCAAAAAGGGGCCTTGGTAGCGGAAGCACAGATACGCAGTATTTT. The encoded protein is CASSSKRGLGSGSTDTQYF. Drawing the rest from reference TRBV7-8 and TRBJ2-3, the complete variable domain is GAGVSQSPRYKVAKRGQDVALRCDPISGHVSLFWYQQALGQGPEFLTYFQNEAQLDKSGLPSDRFFAERPEGSVSTLKIQRTQQEDSAVYLCASSSKRGLGSGSTDTQYFGPGTRLTVL.

This clonotype was recorded a few times. The V and J genes are TRBV20-1 and TRBJ1-1; 11 nucleotides line up with TRBD1. This CDR3 is built from 15 residues. After removal of 2 bases from V and 7 bases from J, the junction contained 9 bases not matched to a gene. Germline lookup yields CDR1 DFQATT and CDR2 SNEGSKA (reference sequence). CDR3 nucleotide sequence: TGCAGTGCTAGATTTTCCGTAGGGACAGGGGGTGAAGCTTTCTTT. Translated: CSARFSVGTGGEAFF.

This chain connects TRBV29-1 to TRBJ2-1, with 9 nucleotides matching TRBD2. The CDR3 is made up of 12 amino acids. CDR1 is SQVTM, CDR2 ANQGSEA, per germline. With 7 bases clipped from V and 10 bases from J, the junction kept 8 bases outside the gene matches. CDR3 DNA: TGCAGCGCTGGGGCTAGCGGGGCAGAGCAGTTCTTC. Protein sequence: CSAGASGAEQFF.

The J gene is TRBJ1-6, the V gene TRBV20-1; 9 nucleotides match TRBD1. Unmatched junction bases numbered 2, after V lost 5 bases and J lost 6 bases. This CDR3 contains 13 residues. Germline-derived CDR1 and CDR2 are DFQATT and SNEGSKA (reference sequence). The CDR3 spells CSAPGQGNSPLHF. DNA for the CDR3: TGCAGTGCTCCGGGACAGGGTAATTCACCCCTCCACTTT.

This clonotype was counted between two and nine times. The genes are TRBV10-2 and TRBJ2-1, with a tentative D call TRBD1 (6 bases). Germline V CDR1 and CDR2: WSHSY, SAAADI. The CDR3 runs 14 residues. V lost 7 bases, J lost 5 bases, and 15 bases lay in between. CDR3 protein: CASTMTGRDNEQFF. CDR3 sequence (DNA): TGCGCCAGCACCATGACAGGCCGGGACAATGAGCAGTTCTTC.

The chain combines TRBV3-1 with TRBJ1-1; 7 bases fit TRBD1. The CDR3 contains 15 residues. The ends lost 4 bases at V and 0 bases at J; junction bases unmatched: 5. CDR1 and CDR2 from the germline V gene are LGHDT and YNNKEL (reference sequence). CDR3 sequence reads: CASSPLDRLNTEAFF. In DNA form, the CDR3 reads TGTGCCAGCAGCCCCTTGGACAGGTTGAACACTGAAGCTTTCTTT.

The chain links TRBV9 to TRBJ1-4; 9 bases fit TRBD1. V gave up 3 bases and J gave up 10 bases; unmatched junction bases: 19. The V gene's germline CDR1 is SGDLS and CDR2 YYNGEE. This CDR3 spans 18 amino acids. DNA for the CDR3: TGTGCCAGCAGCGAAGGCGGGACAGGGCCAACCGGGGCGGGAAAACTGTTTTTT. Its translation: CASSEGGTGPTGAGKLFF.

This clonotype was picked up a small number of times. The chain employs TRBV29-1 and TRBJ1-1; tentative D call: TRBD1 (6 bases). The germline gives CDR1 SQVTM, CDR2 ANQGSEA. This CDR3 is 13 amino acids long. V gave up 8 bases and J gave up 4 bases, with 17 bases separating them. The CDR3 sequence: CSTSQGTGTEAFF. The DNA for the CDR3 is TGCAGCACTAGTCAGGGGACGGGCACTGAAGCTTTCTTT.

The sample holds a few counts of this clonotype. The rearrangement joins TRBV20-1 to TRBJ2-4; perhaps TRBD2 as D (6 bases). This CDR3 is 15 amino acids long. Germline V CDR1 and CDR2: DFQATT, SNEGSKA (reference sequence). The ends were cut back, 0 bases at V and 7 bases at J, with 16 bases in the middle. CDR3: CSARDTAGSVNIQYF. The CDR3 DNA follows: TGCAGTGCTAGAGATACGGCGGGGTCGGTTAACATTCAGTACTTC.

V is TRBV6-5 and J is TRBJ2-5; 7 bases map to TRBD1. The CDR3 extends over 15 amino acids. Germline trimming cut 4 bases from V and 4 bases from J; bases unmatched to any gene: 9. Looked up from germline, CDR1 is MNHEY and CDR2 is SVGAGI. The CDR3 DNA reads TGTGCCAGCAGTTTACAGACAGGGTCCGGAGAGACCCAGTACTTC. Translated, it gives CASSLQTGSGETQYF.

The chain recombines TRBV12-3 or TRBV12-4 with TRBJ2-5; 7 bases align to TRBD2. The CDR3 is 14 amino acids. The V and J ends lost 5 bases and 2 bases, in that order; junction bases with no gene match: 5. The CDR3 spells CASSTLGGQETQYF. The CDR3 DNA follows: TGTGCCAGCAGTACTCTGGGGGGGCAAGAGACCCAGTACTTC.

This clonotype was picked up many times. The CDR3 here is CASSLSGASYNEQFF. CDR3 sequence (DNA): TGTGCCAGCAGTTTGTCCGGTGCCTCCTACAATGAGCAGTTCTTC. The chain combines TRBV27 with TRBJ2-1; no reliable D call. The CDR3 is 15 amino acids. Germline CDR1 MNHEY, CDR2 SMNVEV (reference sequence). The V gene lost 3 bases and the J gene lost 0 bases, with 9 bases spanning the gap.

The V call is TRBV12-3 or TRBV12-4, the J call TRBJ2-7, with TRBD2 matching 13 bases. V shed 5 bases and J 6 bases; nucleotides not matched to a gene: 10. This CDR3 contains 16 residues. This chain's CDR3 is CASSAHTSGGGGEQYF. DNA for the CDR3: TGTGCCAGCAGTGCGCACACTAGCGGGGGGGGCGGCGAGCAGTACTTC.

V gene TRBV5-6 combines with J gene TRBJ2-5, with no clear D. Germline V CDR1 and CDR2: SGHDT, YYEEEE. Trimming took 2 bases from V and 7 from J, leaving 12 bases between them. This CDR3 has 13 residues. The CDR3 is CASSLIKPGTQYF. The CDR3 coding sequence is TGTGCCAGCAGCTTAATTAAGCCCGGGACCCAGTACTTC.

This chain connects TRBV3-1 to TRBJ2-3; a possible D gene is TRBD2 (6 bases). The V gene's germline CDR1 is LGHDT and CDR2 YNNKEL (reference sequence). Between the trimmed V and J ends, which lost 4 bases and 0 bases, there was a span of 11 bases. The CDR3 has 15 residues. CDR3 DNA sequence: TGTGCCAGCAGCCCAGACGGACTAAGCACAGATACGCAGTATTTT. Protein sequence: CASSPDGLSTDTQYF.

J is TRBJ2-5 and V is TRBV7-9, with D maybe TRBD2 (6 bases). The CDR3 totals 12 residues. The germline V gene encodes CDR1 SEHNR and CDR2 FQNEAQ (reference sequence). Deletions cut 6 bases from V and 5 bases from J, with 10 bases between. DNA for the CDR3: TGTGCCAGCAGGCCTGCGGGGGAGACCCAGTACTTC. It specifies CASRPAGETQYF.

This clonotype turned up a few times. This chain joins TRBV7-2 and TRBJ2-1; D unclear. Trimming stripped 5 bases from V and 11 bases from J, with 13 bases between. Germline V gives CDR1 SGHTA, CDR2 FQGNSA. The CDR3 has 12 amino acids. The CDR3 DNA reads TGTGCCAGCAGCCGAGTCCAGAGTCAGCAGTTCTTC. Protein sequence: CASSRVQSQQFF.

This chain uses TRBV19 with TRBJ1-1; 11 bases match TRBD1. Trimming cost V 4 bases and J 5 bases; bases outside gene matches: 9. The germline V gene encodes CDR1 LNHDA and CDR2 SQIVND (reference sequence). The CDR3 length is 16 residues. Here the CDR3 DNA reads TGTGCCAGTAGTAAGGGGACAGGGGGAAAGGATACTGAAGCTTTCTTT. Amino acid sequence: CASSKGTGGKDTEAFF.

This clonotype has more than one count but fewer than ten. The V gene is TRBV5-4, the J gene TRBJ1-4, with 8 nucleotides matching TRBD1. Trimming at V came to 0 bases and at J to 5 bases, leaving 9 bases not matched to a gene. The V gene's germline CDR1 is SGHNT and CDR2 YYREEE (reference sequence). This CDR3 has 17 amino acids. CDR3 residues: CASSLGTGTRGNEKLFF. The CDR3 region has the DNA TGTGCCAGCAGCTTGGGGACAGGGACTCGAGGGAATGAAAAACTGTTTTTT.

This chain connects TRBV12-3 or TRBV12-4 to TRBJ1-3; D unclear. Trimming took off 0 bases at V and 3 bases at J, with 6 bases between the two ends. This CDR3 has 14 residues. The CDR3 is CASSLAFFGNTIYF. CDR3 nucleotides: TGTGCCAGCAGTTTAGCCTTTTTTGGAAACACCATATATTTT.

J is TRBJ1-5 and V is TRBV30; D not certain. This CDR3 is 13 amino acids long. In germline, CDR1 is GTSNPN, CDR2 SVGIG (reference sequence). Between the trimmed V and J ends, which lost 4 bases and 5 bases, there was a span of 12 bases. CDR3 residues: CAWNLETDQPQHF. CDR3 DNA: TGTGCCTGGAATTTGGAGACCGATCAGCCCCAGCATTTT. Filled out from reference TRBV30 and TRBJ1-5, the complete variable domain reads SQTIHQWPATLVQPVGSPLSLECTVEGTSNPNLYWYRQAAGRGLQLLFYSVGIGQISSEVPQNLSASRPQDRQFILSSKKLLLSDSGFYLCAWNLETDQPQHFGDGTRLSIL.